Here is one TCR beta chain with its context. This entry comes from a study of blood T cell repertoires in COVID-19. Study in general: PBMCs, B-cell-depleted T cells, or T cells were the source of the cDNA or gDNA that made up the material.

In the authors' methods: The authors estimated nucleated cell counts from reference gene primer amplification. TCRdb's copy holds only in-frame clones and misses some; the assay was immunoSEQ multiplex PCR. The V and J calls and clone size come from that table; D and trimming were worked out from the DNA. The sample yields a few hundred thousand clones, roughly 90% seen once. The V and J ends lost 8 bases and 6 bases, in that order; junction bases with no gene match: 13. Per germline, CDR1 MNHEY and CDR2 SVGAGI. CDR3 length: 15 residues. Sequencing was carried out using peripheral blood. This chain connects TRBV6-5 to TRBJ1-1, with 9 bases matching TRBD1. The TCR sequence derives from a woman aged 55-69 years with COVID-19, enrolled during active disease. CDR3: CASLSSDRGLSEAFF. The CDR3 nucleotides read TGTGCCAGCTTGTCCTCGGACAGGGGACTCTCTGAAGCTTTCTTT.